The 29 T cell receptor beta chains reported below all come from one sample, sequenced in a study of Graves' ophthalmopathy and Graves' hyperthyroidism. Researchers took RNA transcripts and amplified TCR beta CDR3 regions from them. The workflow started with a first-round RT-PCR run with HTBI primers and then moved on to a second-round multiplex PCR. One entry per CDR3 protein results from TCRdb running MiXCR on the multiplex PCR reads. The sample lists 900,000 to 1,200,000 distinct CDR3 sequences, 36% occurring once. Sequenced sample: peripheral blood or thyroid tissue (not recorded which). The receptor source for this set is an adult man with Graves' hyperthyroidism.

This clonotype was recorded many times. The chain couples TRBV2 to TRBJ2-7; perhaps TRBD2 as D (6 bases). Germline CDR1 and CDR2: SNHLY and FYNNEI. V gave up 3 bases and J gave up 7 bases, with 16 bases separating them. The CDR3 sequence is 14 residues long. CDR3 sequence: CASSDSLALGEQYF. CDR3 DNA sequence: TGTGCCAGCAGTGATTCACTAGCCCTGGGGGAGCAGTACTTC.

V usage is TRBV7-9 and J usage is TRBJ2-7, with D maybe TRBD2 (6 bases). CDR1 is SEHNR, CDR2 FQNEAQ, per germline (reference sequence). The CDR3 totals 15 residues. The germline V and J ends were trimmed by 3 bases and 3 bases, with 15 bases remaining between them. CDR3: CASSLEGLRNYEQYF. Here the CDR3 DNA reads TGTGCCAGCAGCTTGGAGGGACTCCGCAACTACGAGCAGTACTTC.

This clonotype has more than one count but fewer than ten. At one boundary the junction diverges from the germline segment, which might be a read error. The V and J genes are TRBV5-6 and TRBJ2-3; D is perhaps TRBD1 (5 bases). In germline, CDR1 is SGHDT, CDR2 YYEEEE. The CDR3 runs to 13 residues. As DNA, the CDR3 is TGCGCCAGCAGAAAGGGGTCGGATGATACGCAGTATTTT. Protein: CASRKGSDDTQYF.

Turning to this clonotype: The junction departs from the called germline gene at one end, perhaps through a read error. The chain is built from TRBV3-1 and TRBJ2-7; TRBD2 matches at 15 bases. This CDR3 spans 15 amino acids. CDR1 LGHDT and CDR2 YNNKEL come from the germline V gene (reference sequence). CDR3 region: CASSPVGLAGGEHYF. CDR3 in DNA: TGTGCCAGCAGCCCTGTGGGACTAGCGGGGGGCGAGCACTACTTC.

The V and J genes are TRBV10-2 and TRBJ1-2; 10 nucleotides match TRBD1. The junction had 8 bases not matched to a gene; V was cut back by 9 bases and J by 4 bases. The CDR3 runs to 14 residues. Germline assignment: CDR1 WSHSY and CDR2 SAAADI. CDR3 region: CARSEGTGAYGYTF. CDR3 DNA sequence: TGCGCCAGGTCGGAGGGGACAGGGGCCTATGGCTACACCTTC.

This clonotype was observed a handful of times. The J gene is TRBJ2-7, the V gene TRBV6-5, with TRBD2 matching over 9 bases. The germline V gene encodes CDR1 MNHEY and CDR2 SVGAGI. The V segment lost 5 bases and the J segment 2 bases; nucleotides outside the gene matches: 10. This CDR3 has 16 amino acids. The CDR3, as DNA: TGTGCCAGCAGTGCTCTAAGCGGGGGGACAACCTACGAGCAGTACTTC. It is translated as CASSALSGGTTYEQYF.

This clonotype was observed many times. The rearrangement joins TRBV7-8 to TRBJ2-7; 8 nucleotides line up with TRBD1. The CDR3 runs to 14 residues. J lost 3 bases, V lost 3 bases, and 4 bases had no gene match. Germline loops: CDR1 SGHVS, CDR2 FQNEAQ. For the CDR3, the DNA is TGTGCCAGCAGCTTTAGTACAGGGGGCTACGAGCAGTACTTC. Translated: CASSFSTGGYEQYF.

Here the CDR3 reads CASSSPGLTRNEQFF. CDR3 in DNA: TGTGCCAGCAGCTCACCGGGACTAACCCGCAATGAGCAGTTCTTT. V is TRBV7-2 and J is TRBJ1-1; possibly TRBD1 for D (5 bases). Trimming cost V 4 bases and J 14 bases, with 26 bases left between them. The CDR3 has 15 residues. Germline loops: CDR1 SGHTA, CDR2 FQGNSA. The full variable domain, in which reference TRBV7-2 and TRBJ1-1 provide the parts outside the CDR3, is GAGVSQSPSNKVTEKGKDVELRCDPISGHTALYWYRQSLGQGLEFLIYFQGNSAPDKSGLPSDRFSAERTGGSVSTLTIQRTQQEDSAVYLCASSSPGLTRNEQFFGQGTRLTVV.

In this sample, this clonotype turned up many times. The DNA for the CDR3 is TGTGCCAGCAGCTTTTCGCCTTCGAGGCGTACCGGGTCCTACGAGCAGTACTTC. It specifies CASSFSPSRRTGSYEQYF. The rearrangement links TRBV7-9 to TRBJ2-7; D unclear. Trimming left V 3 bases short and J 1 base short, with 22 bases between. In germline, CDR1 is SEHNR, CDR2 FQNEAQ (reference sequence). This CDR3 is 18 amino acids long. The whole variable domain, remainder taken from reference TRBV7-9 and TRBJ2-7, is DTGVSQNPRHKITKRGQNVTFRCDPISEHNRLYWYRQTLGQGPEFLTYFQNEAQLEKSRLLSDRFSAERPKGSFSTLEIQRTEQGDSAMYLCASSFSPSRRTGSYEQYFGPGTRLTVT.

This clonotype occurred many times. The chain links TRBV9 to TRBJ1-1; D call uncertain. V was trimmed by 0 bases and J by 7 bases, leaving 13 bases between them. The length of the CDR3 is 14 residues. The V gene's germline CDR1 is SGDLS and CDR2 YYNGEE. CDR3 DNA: TGTGCCAGCAGCGTAGATTTCAAGGGTCGTGAAGCTTTCTTT. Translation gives CASSVDFKGREAFF.

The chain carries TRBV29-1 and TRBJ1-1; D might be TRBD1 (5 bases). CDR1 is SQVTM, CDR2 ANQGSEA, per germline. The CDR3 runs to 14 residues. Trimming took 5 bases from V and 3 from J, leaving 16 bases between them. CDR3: CSVPQTEWDTEAFF. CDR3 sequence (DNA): TGCAGCGTTCCCCAGACAGAGTGGGACACTGAAGCTTTCTTT.

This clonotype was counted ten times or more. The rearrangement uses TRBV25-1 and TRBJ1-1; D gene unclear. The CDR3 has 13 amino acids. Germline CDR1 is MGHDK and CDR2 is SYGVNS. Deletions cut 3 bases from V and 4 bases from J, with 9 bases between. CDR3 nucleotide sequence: TGTGCCAGCAGTGACGTCCGGGGCACTGAAGCTTTCTTT. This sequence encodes CASSDVRGTEAFF.

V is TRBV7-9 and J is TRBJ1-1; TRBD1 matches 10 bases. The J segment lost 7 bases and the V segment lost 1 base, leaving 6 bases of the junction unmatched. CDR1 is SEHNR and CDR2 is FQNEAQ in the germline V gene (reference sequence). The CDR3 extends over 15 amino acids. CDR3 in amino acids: CASSLGGTGAVEAFF. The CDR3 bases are TGTGCCAGCAGCTTAGGCGGGACAGGGGCAGTTGAAGCTTTCTTT.

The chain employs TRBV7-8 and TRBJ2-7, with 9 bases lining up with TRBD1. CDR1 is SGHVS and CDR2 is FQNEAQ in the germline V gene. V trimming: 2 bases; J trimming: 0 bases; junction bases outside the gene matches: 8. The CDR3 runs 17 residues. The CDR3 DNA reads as TGTGCCAGCAGCTTATCTCTCACGGACAGGGGCTCCTACGAGCAGTACTTC. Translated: CASSLSLTDRGSYEQYF.

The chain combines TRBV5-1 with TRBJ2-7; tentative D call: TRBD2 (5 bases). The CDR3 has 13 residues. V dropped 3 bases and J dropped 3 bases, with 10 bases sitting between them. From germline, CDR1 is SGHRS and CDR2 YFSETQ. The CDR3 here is CASSSEVGYEQYF. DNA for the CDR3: TGCGCCAGCAGCTCGGAGGTGGGCTACGAGCAGTACTTC. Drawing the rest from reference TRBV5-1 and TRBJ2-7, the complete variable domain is KAGVTQTPRYLIKTRGQQVTLSCSPISGHRSVSWYQQTPGQGLQFLFEYFSETQRNKGNFPGRFSGRQFSNSRSEMNVSTLELGDSALYLCASSSEVGYEQYFGPGTRLTVT.

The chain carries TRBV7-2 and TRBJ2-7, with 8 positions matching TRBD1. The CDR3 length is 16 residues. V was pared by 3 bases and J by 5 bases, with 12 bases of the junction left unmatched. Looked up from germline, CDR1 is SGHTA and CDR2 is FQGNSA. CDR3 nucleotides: TGTGCCAGCAGCTTGACCGGGCAGGGGGCGTTCCACGAGCAGTACTTC. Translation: CASSLTGQGAFHEQYF.

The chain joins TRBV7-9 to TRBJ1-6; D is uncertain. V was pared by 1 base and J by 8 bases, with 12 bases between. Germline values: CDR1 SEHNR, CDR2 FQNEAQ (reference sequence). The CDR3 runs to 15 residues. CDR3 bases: TGTGCCAGCAGCTTAGGAGGAAACCCTCATTCACCCCTCCACTTT. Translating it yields CASSLGGNPHSPLHF.

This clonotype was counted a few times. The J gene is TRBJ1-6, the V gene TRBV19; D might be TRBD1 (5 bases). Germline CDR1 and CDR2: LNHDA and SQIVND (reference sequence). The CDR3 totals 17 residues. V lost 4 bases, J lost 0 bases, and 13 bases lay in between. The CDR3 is CASSTEIDSSYNSPLHF. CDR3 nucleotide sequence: TGTGCCAGTAGTACAGAAATAGACAGCTCCTATAATTCACCCCTCCACTTT. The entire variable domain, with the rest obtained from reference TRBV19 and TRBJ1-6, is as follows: DGGITQSPKYLFRKEGQNVTLSCEQNLNHDAMYWYRQDPGQGLRLIYYSQIVNDFQKGDIAEGYSVSREKKESFPLTVTSAQKNPTAFYLCASSTEIDSSYNSPLHFGNGTRLTVT.

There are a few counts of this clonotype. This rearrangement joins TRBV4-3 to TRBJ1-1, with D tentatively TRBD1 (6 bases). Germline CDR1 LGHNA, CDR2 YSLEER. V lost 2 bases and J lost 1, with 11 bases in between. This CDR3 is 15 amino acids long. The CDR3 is CASSQITGSNTEAFF. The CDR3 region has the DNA TGCGCCAGCAGCCAAATTACAGGGTCGAACACTGAAGCTTTCTTT.

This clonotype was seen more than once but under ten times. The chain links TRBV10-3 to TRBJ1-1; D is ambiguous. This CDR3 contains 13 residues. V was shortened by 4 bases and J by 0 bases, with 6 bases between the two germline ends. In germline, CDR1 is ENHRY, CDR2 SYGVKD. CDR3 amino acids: CAISGALNTEAFF. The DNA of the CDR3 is TGTGCCATCAGTGGGGCCCTGAACACTGAAGCTTTCTTT.

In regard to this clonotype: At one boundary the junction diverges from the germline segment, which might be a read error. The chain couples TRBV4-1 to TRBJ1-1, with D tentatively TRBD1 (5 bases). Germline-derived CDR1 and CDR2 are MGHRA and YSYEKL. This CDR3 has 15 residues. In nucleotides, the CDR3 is TGTGCCAGCAGACCGACGTGGGTGGGGGACACTGAAGCTTTCTTT. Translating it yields CASRPTWVGDTEAFF.

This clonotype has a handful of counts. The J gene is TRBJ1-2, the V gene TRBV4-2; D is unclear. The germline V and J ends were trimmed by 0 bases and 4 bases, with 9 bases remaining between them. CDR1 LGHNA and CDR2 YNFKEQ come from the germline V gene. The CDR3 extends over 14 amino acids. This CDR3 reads CASSQDLTSYGYTF. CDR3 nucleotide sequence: TGTGCCAGCAGCCAAGACCTTACATCCTATGGCTACACCTTC.

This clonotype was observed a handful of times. DNA of the CDR3: TGCGCCAGCAGTTTGAGCCCCAGACTAGCGGGAGGCGGCGGGGAGCTGTTTTTT. Its translation: CASSLSPRLAGGGGELFF. The rearrangement uses TRBV5-1 and TRBJ2-2, with 13 bases that match TRBD2. Germline V gene data show CDR1 as SGHRS and CDR2 as YFSETQ. The CDR3 has 18 amino acids. V dropped 5 bases and J dropped 7; count of bases not matched to a gene: 14.

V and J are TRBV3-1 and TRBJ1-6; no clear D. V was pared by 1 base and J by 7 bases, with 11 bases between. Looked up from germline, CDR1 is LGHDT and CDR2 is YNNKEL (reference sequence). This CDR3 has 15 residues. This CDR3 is CASSQGDQFNSPLHF. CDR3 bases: TGTGCCAGCAGCCAAGGGGATCAGTTCAATTCACCCCTCCACTTT.

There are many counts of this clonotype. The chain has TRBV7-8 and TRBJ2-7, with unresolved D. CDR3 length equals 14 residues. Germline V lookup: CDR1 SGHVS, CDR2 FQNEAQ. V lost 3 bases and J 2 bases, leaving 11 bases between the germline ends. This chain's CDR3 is CASSFGNSPYEQYF. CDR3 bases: TGTGCCAGCAGCTTTGGGAACAGTCCCTACGAGCAGTACTTC.

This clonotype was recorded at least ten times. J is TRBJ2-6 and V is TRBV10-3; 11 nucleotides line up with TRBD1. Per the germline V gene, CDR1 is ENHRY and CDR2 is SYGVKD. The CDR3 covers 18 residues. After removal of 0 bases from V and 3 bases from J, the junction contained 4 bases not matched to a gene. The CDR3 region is CAISESRDRGNGANVLTF. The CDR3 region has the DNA TGTGCCATCAGTGAGTCCCGGGACAGGGGGAATGGGGCCAACGTCCTGACTTTC.

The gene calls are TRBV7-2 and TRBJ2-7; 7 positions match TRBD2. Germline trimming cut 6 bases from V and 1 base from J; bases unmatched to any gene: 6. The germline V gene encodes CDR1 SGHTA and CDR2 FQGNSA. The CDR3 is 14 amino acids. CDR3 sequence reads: CASSNPGGSYEQYF. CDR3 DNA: TGTGCCAGCAGTAACCCGGGAGGATCCTACGAGCAGTACTTC.

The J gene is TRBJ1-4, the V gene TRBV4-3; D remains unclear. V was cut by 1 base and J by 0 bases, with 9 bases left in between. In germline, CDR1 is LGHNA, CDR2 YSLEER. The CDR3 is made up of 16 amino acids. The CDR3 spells CASSQGIPPTNEKLFF. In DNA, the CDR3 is TGCGCCAGCAGCCAAGGAATACCCCCAACTAATGAAAAACTGTTTTTT.

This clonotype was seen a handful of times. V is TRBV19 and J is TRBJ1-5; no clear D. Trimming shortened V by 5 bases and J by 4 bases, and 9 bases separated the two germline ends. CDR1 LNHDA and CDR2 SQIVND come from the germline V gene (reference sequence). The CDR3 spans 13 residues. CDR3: CASSQQKNQPQHF. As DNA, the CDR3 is TGTGCCAGTAGTCAACAGAAGAATCAGCCCCAGCATTTT. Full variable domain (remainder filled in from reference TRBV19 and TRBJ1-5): DGGITQSPKYLFRKEGQNVTLSCEQNLNHDAMYWYRQDPGQGLRLIYYSQIVNDFQKGDIAEGYSVSREKKESFPLTVTSAQKNPTAFYLCASSQQKNQPQHFGDGTRLSIL.